Listed here are 5 T cell receptor beta chains from one sample, sequenced in a study of metastatic and nonmetastatic thyroid tumors. From the PCR reads, TCRdb re-called clones with MiXCR. There are 30,000 to 35,000 clones in the sample; approximately 20% occur only once, and around a fifth lies in the top ten. The entire patient cohort was treatment-naive prior to thyroid surgery. Source material: blood. The receptors were gathered from a female donor with papillary thyroid cancer or a benign thyroid nodule (not recorded which). Some clones in this sample may be carry-over from other donors' samples.

In its sample, this clone was seen a few times. V and J are TRBV28 and TRBJ2-1; 8 bases line up with TRBD2. V lost 10 bases and J lost 2; bases outside the gene matches: 10. This CDR3 has 15 amino acids. The germline V gene has CDR1 MDHEN and CDR2 SYDVKM. The CDR3 is CATQIGGVPYNEQFF. For the CDR3, the DNA is TGTGCCACGCAAATCGGGGGGGTCCCCTACAATGAGCAGTTCTTC.

This clone was seen more than once but under ten times. V is TRBV12-3 or TRBV12-4 and J is TRBJ2-1, with no clear D. This CDR3 contains 14 residues. Trimming stripped 1 base from V and 9 bases from J, with 13 bases between. The CDR3 DNA follows: TGTGCCAGCAGTTTAGTCCTCCTAGGCTCTGAGCAGTTCTTC. This gives the protein CASSLVLLGSEQFF.

This clone has ten or more counts. The chain is built from TRBV4-2 and TRBJ2-5; 9 bases line up with TRBD2. The CDR3 is 16 amino acids. The germline V gene has CDR1 LGHNA and CDR2 YNFKEQ. Losses at the gene ends were 10 bases for V and 4 bases for J; bases not matched to a gene: 16. CDR3 amino acids: CATMSGAGGFGETQYF. The CDR3 DNA follows: TGTGCCACCATGAGCGGGGCGGGGGGGTTCGGAGAGACCCAGTACTTC.

This clone was detected many times. The chain has TRBV9 and TRBJ1-2, with D hard to call. Trimming stripped 7 bases from V and 3 bases from J, with 16 bases between. This CDR3 spans 14 amino acids. CDR1 SGDLS and CDR2 YYNGEE come from the germline V gene. CDR3 bases: TGTGCCAGCGATCCGTATGAGGGCGACTATGGCTACACCTTC. This translates into CASDPYEGDYGYTF.

This clone is labeled medium-sized. The rearrangement joins TRBV6-1 to TRBJ2-7; D may be TRBD1 (6 bases). V was clipped by 6 bases and J by 3 bases, with 9 bases between them. The CDR3 extends over 12 amino acids. Germline V gene data show CDR1 as MNHNS and CDR2 as SASEGT. The chain's CDR3 is CASSNRDYEQYF. CDR3 sequence (DNA): TGTGCCAGCAGCAACAGGGACTACGAGCAGTACTTC.